The entry that follows covers one T cell receptor (beta chain) sequence. Its antigen is unknown. Base qualities are not at hand, and no much larger clone is one base apart. The time point label corresponds to: baseline before first vaccination. The treatment or condition label, as the study defines it: meningococcal conjugate vaccine given as trial control. The vaccinee samples were drawn from two UK trials, COV001 and COV002, one of which was a single-blind randomized controlled phase 2/3 trial testing AZD1222 (ChAdOx1 nCoV-19) in healthy adults. For TCRbeta chain sequencing, PBMC samples from trial participants were taken at day 0 and at day 28 after the second dose. This sample is drawn from a study of T cell responses to AZD1222 COVID-19 vaccine (dated by TCRdb to the early 2020s). Background on the whole study: A total of 233 trial participants underwent TCR sequencing, of whom 207 received two doses of AZD1222 and around 25 received two doses of the MenACWY control vaccine. Trial participants were enrolled by age into subgroups of 18-55, 56-69 and 70-plus years, and around 140, 26 and 57 TCR-sequenced participants, respectively, were included in these subgroups.

What the authors observed across the whole study: Nearly half of unique spike-specific TCRs reportedly recognized epitopes outside regions mutated in the B.1.351 and B.1.1.7 variants. Because no day 14 peak-response samples were available, repertoires were characterized only after the peak T cell response. Participants were mostly white British and included more females than males, and it was suggested by the authors that clonal diversity may have been underestimated. The vaccine-associated CD4 TCRs covered the entire spike protein, and the dominant responses fell in regions 160-218 and 743-854. The 56-69-year group was small, and its depth increase did not reach significance, likely because of low power. Spike-specific TCR breadth and depth rose significantly after two AZD1222 doses compared with day 0 and with MenACWY recipients. Conclusions about previously exposed vaccinees were limited because only 6 or 7 AZD1222 recipients were SARS-CoV-2 seropositive at baseline.

The CDR3 regions of human TCRbeta chains were subjected to immunosequencing. On the study's bioinformatics: Repertoire TCRs were matched against a reference library of SARS-CoV-2-specific TCRs generated with the MIRA antigen-specificity platform. Breadth was defined as the fraction of unique TCRs that were SARS-CoV-2-associated. Depth was defined as the fraction of total T cells that were SARS-CoV-2-associated. Each spike-specific TCR was assigned to its reactive spike region and to a CD4 or CD8 class using the MIRA data. Log10-transformed breadth and depth values were compared by one-way ANOVA with Sidak's multiple comparisons tests. TCRdb carries this immuneACCESS record with in-frame sequences only. Its versions omit some clonotypes, under half of them owing to an unresolved V gene in the studies checked, with the rest unexplained. The V and J calls and clone size come from that table; D and trimming were worked out from the DNA. This sample has 150,000 to 160,000 clones in its table, and about nine tenths of those were observed once. 5.5% of the sample is held by the ten biggest clonotypes.

The V end loses 4 bases and the J end loses 10 bases, and a stretch of 14 bases separates them. The CDR1 and CDR2 encoded by the germline V gene are ENHRY and SYGVKD. The CDR3 goes from the cysteine to the phenylalanine over 14 residues. The only DNA kept is the CDR3, 42 bases in frame from the first base. The TCR originated in an adult in good health. The V and J genes are TRBV10-3 and TRBJ1-6, and possibly TRBD1, on 5 matching bases. Specimen: peripheral blood, collected on day 0 of MenACWY control vaccination. CDR3 reads: CAISGSGTKSPLHF. The nucleotides read TGTGCCATCAGTGGGTCGGGGACGAAATCACCCCTCCACTTT.